One sample yielded the 8 T cell receptor beta chains listed below, sequenced in a study of cytomegalovirus exposure and HLA in healthy donors. This PCR relied on a set of 60 Vbeta primers and 13 Jbeta primers. TCRdb keeps only in-frame clones here, not all; method: immunoSEQ multiplex PCR. The data show approximately 190,000 clones, roughly four fifths seen once. Sequences were obtained from PBMCs. The receptors were sampled from a young woman in good health and CMV-seropositive.

The rearrangement joins TRBV30 to TRBJ1-5; D unresolved. CDR1 GTSNPN and CDR2 SVGIG come from the germline V gene (reference sequence). Trimming pared 0 bases from V and 4 bases from J, leaving 7 bases between. The CDR3 is 13 amino acids. The CDR3 reads CAWSVRGNQPQHF. CDR3 DNA: TGTGCCTGGAGTGTACGCGGTAATCAGCCCCAGCATTTT.

The CDR3 sequence is CASRSQRTGNSPLHF. In DNA, the CDR3 is TGTGCCAGCAGGTCTCAAAGGACAGGGAATTCACCCCTCCACTTT. This rearrangement joins TRBV7-9 to TRBJ1-6, with 8 bases that match TRBD1. With V trimmed by 6 bases and J by 7 bases, 8 bases remained unmatched. The CDR3 loop spans 15 amino acids. Germline loops: CDR1 SEHNR, CDR2 FQNEAQ (reference sequence).

Note on this clone: An end of the junction does not agree with germline; a read error may underlie this. The chain joins TRBV5-1 to TRBJ2-7; D is undetermined. CDR1 and CDR2 (germline): SGHRS, YFSETQ. This CDR3 has 11 amino acids. As DNA, the CDR3 is TGCGCCAGCAGCTACGAAAACGAGCGGTACTTC. The encoded protein is CASSYENERYF.

The rearrangement uses TRBV4-1 and TRBJ2-7; TRBD1 matches at 7 bases. Germline V gene data show CDR1 as MGHRA and CDR2 as YSYEKL. The CDR3 spans 15 residues. Germline trimming cut 1 base from V and 4 bases from J; bases unmatched to any gene: 7. The chain's CDR3 is CASSQAPGRGYEQYF. DNA for the CDR3: TGCGCCAGCAGCCAAGCGCCCGGCAGGGGGTACGAGCAGTACTTC.

This chain connects TRBV6-5 to TRBJ1-2; D is ambiguous. This CDR3 region has 11 residues. CDR1 is MNHEY and CDR2 is SVGAGI in the germline V gene. Trimming pared 6 bases from V and 5 bases from J, leaving 7 bases between. The CDR3 sequence: CASRSGYGYTF. CDR3 DNA sequence: TGTGCCAGCAGAAGCGGTTATGGCTACACCTTC.

The J gene is TRBJ2-7, the V gene TRBV7-9, with D perhaps TRBD1 (6 bases). This CDR3 is built from 14 residues. V was trimmed by 3 bases and J by 1 base, leaving 10 bases between them. The germline gives CDR1 SEHNR, CDR2 FQNEAQ (reference sequence). The CDR3 is CASSFDRSSYEQYF. The CDR3 region has the DNA TGTGCCAGCAGCTTTGACAGGTCATCCTACGAGCAGTACTTC.

This chain joins TRBV5-4 and TRBJ2-5; TRBD1 might be the D (5 bases). Trimming removed 0 bases at V and 5 bases at J, with 14 bases between. Germline lookup yields CDR1 SGHNT and CDR2 YYREEE (reference sequence). This CDR3 is built from 15 residues. In DNA, the CDR3 is TGTGCCAGCAGCTTGGTGGACACCCCCCGGGAGACCCAGTACTTC. Translation gives CASSLVDTPRETQYF. The full variable domain, completed using reference TRBV5-4 and TRBJ2-5, is ETGVTQSPTHLIKTRGQQVTLRCSSQSGHNTVSWYQQALGQGPQFIFQYYREEENGRGNFPPRFSGLQFPNYSSELNVNALELDDSALYLCASSLVDTPRETQYFGPGTRLLVL.

The J gene is TRBJ2-3, the V gene TRBV4-1; TRBD2 matches 7 bases. The J segment lost 5 bases and the V segment lost 2 bases, leaving 7 bases of the junction unmatched. Germline V gene data show CDR1 as MGHRA and CDR2 as YSYEKL. This CDR3 has 15 residues. As DNA, the CDR3 is TGCGCCAGCAGCCAATTAGGACTAGATATAGATACGCAGTATTTT. It encodes CASSQLGLDIDTQYF.